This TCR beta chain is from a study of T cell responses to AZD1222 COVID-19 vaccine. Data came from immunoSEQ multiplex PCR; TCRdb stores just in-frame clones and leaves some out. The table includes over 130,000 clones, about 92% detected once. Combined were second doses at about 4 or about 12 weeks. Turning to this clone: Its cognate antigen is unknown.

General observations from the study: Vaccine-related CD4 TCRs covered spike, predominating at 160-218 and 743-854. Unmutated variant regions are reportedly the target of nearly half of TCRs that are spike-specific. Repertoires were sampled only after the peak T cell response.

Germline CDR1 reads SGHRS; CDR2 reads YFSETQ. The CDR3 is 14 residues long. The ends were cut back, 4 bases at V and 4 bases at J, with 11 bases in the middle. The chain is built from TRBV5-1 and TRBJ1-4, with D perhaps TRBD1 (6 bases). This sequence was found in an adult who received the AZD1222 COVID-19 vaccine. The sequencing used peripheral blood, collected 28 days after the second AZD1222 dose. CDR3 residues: CASSTGQNNEKLFF. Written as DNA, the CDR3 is TGCGCCAGCAGCACAGGACAGAATAATGAAAAACTGTTTTTT.